This T cell receptor (beta chain) emerged from a study of blood T cell repertoires in COVID-19. Looking at the study overall: Cohort 3 donors counted as recovered after two negative PCRs, clearance, or resolved symptoms. COVID-19 samples, acute and convalescent, were from the United States, Italy and Spain.

The CDR3 is made up of 15 amino acids. Germline loops: CDR1 LGHDT, CDR2 YNNKEL (reference sequence). Assignment of participants to cohorts was predicated upon participant-reported clinical history. Original processing methods: Amplifying reference gene primers gave estimates of nucleated cell counts. Using immunoSEQ multiplex PCR, the repertoire was profiled, and TCRdb retains in-frame clones only, with some absent. From that table come the V and J calls and clone size; the DNA was used to work out D and trimming. The sample contains more than 200,000 clones, about nine tenths of which appear only once. Points on this clone: The junction shows a germline mismatch at one end, possibly a read error.

This chain uses TRBV3-1 (or the pseudogene TRBV3-2) with TRBJ2-1; tentative D call: TRBD1 (6 bases). The material sequenced was PBMCs or T cells enriched from blood (not recorded which). This TCR came from a man in his thirties or forties in a cohort exposed to, infected with or recovered from COVID-19 (not recorded which). The DNA of the CDR3 is TGTGCCAGCAGCCAAGGCCGCACAGGGAACTCCCCCAGTGTCTTC. Amino acid sequence: CASSQGRTGNSPSVF.